This paragraph reports one T cell receptor beta chain. Antigen: not known. The sample is drawn from a study of T cell responses to AZD1222 COVID-19 vaccine. Study results and caveats: Clonal diversity may have been underestimated in mostly white British donors. Dominant CD4 TCR responses targeted spike regions 160-218 and 743-854.

V lost 4 bases, J lost 3 bases, and 14 bases lay in between. This CDR3 has 14 residues. CDR1 is SGHDT, CDR2 YYEEEE, per germline. Libraries were prepared by immunoSEQ multiplex PCR; TCRdb keeps only in-frame clonotypes and omits some of them. The sample consists of 150,000 to 180,000 clones, more than 85% of them appearing once. The rearrangement links TRBV5-6 to TRBJ2-7; unclear D gene. The source of this sequence is an adult who had recovered from COVID-19. Sequenced here: peripheral blood, sampled after recovery from COVID-19. CDR3 residues: CASSPMGYFYEQYF. The CDR3 coding sequence is TGTGCCAGCAGCCCAATGGGCTATTTCTACGAGCAGTACTTC.